This T cell receptor beta chain was sequenced for a study of blood T cell repertoires in COVID-19 (dated by TCRdb to between 2020 and 2021). Context from the whole study: Samples from collaborators originated in the United States, Italy and Spain and spanned both the acute and convalescent phases of COVID-19. A freely available public database, intended as a resource for researchers studying the immune response to SARS-CoV-2, is where the repertoires were released. The sample metadata nearly always contained a de-identified subject ID, COVID-19 status, age in years and sex. HLA class I and class II types, where available, came from metadata supplied by the sample provider rather than from assay-based typing. The dataset comprised deeply sampled blood TCRbeta repertoires from subjects exposed to, actively infected with, or recovered from COVID-19. The material from the prospective study consisted of cDNA or gDNA derived from T cells, B-cell-depleted T cells, or PBMCs. The samples were drawn from the first 160 participants of the ongoing ImmuneRACE study and from 950 to 1,500 subjects provided by 6 global collaborators.

The full study reports these points: How much clinical and demographic metadata was included differed by source and by participant, and the metadata was provided uncurated.

The CDR1 and CDR2 encoded by the germline V gene (reference sequence) are LGHDT and YNNKEL. The CDR3 has 17 amino acids, counting the end cysteine and phenylalanine. Left in the record is the CDR3 DNA by itself, 51 bases read in frame from the first base. V is trimmed back by 1 base and J by 8 bases, and the junction contains 11 bases that no gene match accounts for. A note on this clone: Its specific antigen is unknown. No base quality information exists; no much larger clone differs at one position.

TCRbeta CDR3 regions were amplified from genomic DNA using the immunoSEQ Assay, a bias-controlled multiplex PCR. In the original analysis: Within the assay, amplification of reference gene primers was used to estimate how many nucleated cells each sample contained. Sequence reads were collapsed and filtered to measure the absolute abundance of every unique TCRbeta CDR3 rearrangement. For each sample, productive Simpson clonality was calculated as the square root of Simpson's diversity index over productive rearrangements. Sourced from immuneACCESS, this table was stored by TCRdb with only in-frame sequences that have V and J called. A share of the clones is absent; for the studies checked, an unresolved V gene accounts for under half, and the remainder has no known explanation. For V, J and clone size, that table is used; D and trimming come from the DNA. The sample table holds hundreds of thousands of clones, of which about 85% were seen once. Over 1.5% of the sample goes to the ten largest clones.

In the prospective study, participants were roughly 18 to 90 years old, resided in around 25 geographic areas of the United States, and were enrolled through a virtual design. Cohort assignment in the prospective study relied on participant-reported clinical history from a screening survey and a study questionnaire. Each participant in the prospective study had whole blood, serum and a nasopharyngeal or oropharyngeal swab collected by mobile phlebotomists. Prospective study participants could optionally give additional blood draws and questionnaires over an approximately two-month period. Before DNA extraction, blood samples from the prospective study were shipped at room temperature or frozen.

The sample was PBMCs or T cells enriched from blood (not recorded which). Recombination joined TRBV3-1 (or the pseudogene TRBV3-2) with TRBJ2-1, with 10 bases in between that match TRBD1. The TCR comes from a woman between 18 and 30 years old with acute COVID-19. The nucleotide sequence is given as TGTGCCAGCAGCCAAGTCGCCGGGACAGGGGCGGTCGATGAGCAGTTCTTC. Protein translation: CASSQVAGTGAVDEQFF.